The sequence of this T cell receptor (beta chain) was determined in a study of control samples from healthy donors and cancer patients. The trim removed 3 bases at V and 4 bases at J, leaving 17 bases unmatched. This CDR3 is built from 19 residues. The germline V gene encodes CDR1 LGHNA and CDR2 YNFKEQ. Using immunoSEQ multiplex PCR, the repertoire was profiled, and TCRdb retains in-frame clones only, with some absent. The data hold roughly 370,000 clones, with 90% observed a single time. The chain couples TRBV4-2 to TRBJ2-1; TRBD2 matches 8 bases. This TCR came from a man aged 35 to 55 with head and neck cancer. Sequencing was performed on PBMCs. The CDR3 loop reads CASSHPFGGIAGGYNEQFF. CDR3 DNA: TGTGCCAGCAGCCATCCTTTTGGAGGTATCGCGGGGGGATACAATGAGCAGTTCTTC.